The T cell receptor (beta chain) under discussion was sequenced for a study of blood T cell repertoires in COVID-19. At the level of the study: There were acute and convalescent COVID-19 samples, and they came from the United States, Italy and Spain.

Libraries were prepared by immunoSEQ multiplex PCR; TCRdb keeps only in-frame clonotypes and omits some of them. The sample lists 150,000 to 200,000 clones; about 76% were seen once. In this sample, this clone turned up a few times. The clonotype comes from a woman in her 40s with COVID-19, enrolled during active disease. The sequencing sample was made of peripheral blood.

The CDR3 bases are TGCGCCAGCAGCCCTGGACAGGCGGACACCGGGGAGCTGTTTTTT. Encoded protein: CASSPGQADTGELFF. The chain has TRBV5-1 and TRBJ2-2; TRBD1 matches at 7 bases. Germline-derived CDR1 and CDR2 are SGHRS and YFSETQ. Trimming removed 4 bases from V and 3 bases from J; junction bases left unmatched: 6. There are 15 residues in the CDR3.